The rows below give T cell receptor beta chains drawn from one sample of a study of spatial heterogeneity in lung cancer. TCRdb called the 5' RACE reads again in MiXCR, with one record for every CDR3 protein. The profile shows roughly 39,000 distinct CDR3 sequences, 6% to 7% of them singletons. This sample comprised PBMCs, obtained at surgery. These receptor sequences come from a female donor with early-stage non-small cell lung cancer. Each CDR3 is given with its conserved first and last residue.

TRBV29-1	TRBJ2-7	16	CSVGGGLAGSSYEQYF
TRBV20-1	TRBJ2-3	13	CSAVGLFTDTQYF
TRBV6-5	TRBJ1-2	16	CASSYSIGTGRYGYTF
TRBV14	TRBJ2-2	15	CASSRLATNTGELFF
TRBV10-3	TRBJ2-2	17	CAISELGVSVNTGELFF
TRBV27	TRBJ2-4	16	CASSFRDRGPKNIQYF
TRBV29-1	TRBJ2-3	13	CSVVISGTDTQYF
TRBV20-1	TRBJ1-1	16	CSAQRPGQGAGTEAFF
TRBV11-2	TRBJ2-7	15	CASSLDLGGTYEQYF
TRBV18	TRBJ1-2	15	CASSPSMGGDYGYTF
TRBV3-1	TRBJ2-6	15	CASSQGRGGANVLTF
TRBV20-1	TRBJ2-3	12	CSARGTTDTQYF
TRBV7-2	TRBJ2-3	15	CASSPDRGRSDTQYF
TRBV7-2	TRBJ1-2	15	CASSLKPGQLYGYTF
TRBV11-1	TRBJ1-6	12	CASSGQGTPLHF
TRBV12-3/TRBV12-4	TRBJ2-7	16	CASSIIGTGSSYEQYF
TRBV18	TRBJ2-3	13	CASSPPGEDTQYF